This T cell receptor (beta chain) was obtained from a study of tumor-infiltrating lymphocytes in primary liver carcinoma. Study results and limitations: It was in tumors, not blood, that the top-250-clone fraction was significantly higher (p = 0.039).

Points on this clonotype: The antigen remains undetermined. At one end, the junction sequence differs from germline, possibly due to a read error.

Co-extraction of RNA and DNA was performed on roughly 17-32 mg of unsorted bulk tissue. This CDR3 is 16 amino acids long. The germline gives CDR1 LGHNA, CDR2 YNFKEQ. Starting from 400 to 500 ng of total RNA, TCR beta cDNA was produced with a primer in the constant region. ARM-PCR, slightly modified, supplied the TCR beta libraries through three nested multiplex PCR rounds. Amplification in the first two PCR rounds was performed using TRBV1-TRBV30 forward primers and a C-beta reverse primer for around 9 cycles each. Each CDR3 protein gets one entry after TCRdb re-called the multiplex PCR reads with MiXCR. The data show roughly 80,000 distinct CDR3 sequences, approximately 70% seen once.

The sequencing sample was made of liver tumor tissue from sampling region 1. Subset reported: tumor region T1, superior pole. The clonotype was recovered from a man aged 35-49 years with primary liver carcinoma and hepatitis B virus infection. This chain links TRBV4-2 with TRBJ2-1, with 7 bases identical to TRBD2. The CDR3 bases are TGTGCCAGGAGCCGGATACCAGGACTAGATCACAATGAGCAGTTCTTC. Amino acids: CARSRIPGLDHNEQFF.